A single T cell receptor beta chain is shown here with its context. What it binds is unknown. This record belongs to a study of CXCR3-negative and CXCR3-positive naive CD8 T cells. Across the study: Each library gave roughly 1.5 +/- 0.3 million of approximately 130 million TRB reads. Study conclusions and caveats: Diversity ran similarly high across both naive subsets but far lower in memory CD8+ cells. Naive subsets had comparable surface CD5; TCR strength was inferred from TRB CDR3 properties. CXCR3-positive naive cells had more hydrophobic TRB CDR3s than CXCR3-negative naive cells.

CDR3 size: 15 residues. CDR1 is SNHLY, CDR2 FYNNEI, per germline. The authors made the TRB cDNA libraries by 5' RACE using UMI labels. TCRdb reprocessed the 5' RACE reads, keeping one entry per CDR3 protein, no DNA. Its table lists 130,000 or so distinct CDR3 sequences. The receptor was derived from a human donor in good health. Some clones in this sample may be carry-over from other donors' samples. The chain has TRBV2 and TRBJ2-1; lacking DNA, the TRBD1 call made by TCRdb goes unchecked. What was sequenced was naive CXCR3+ CD8+ T cells from blood. Documented subset: CD45RO-CCR7+CD27+CD95- naive CD8+ T cells expressing CXCR3 (TNR3+). Here the CDR3 reads CASSEQGQGFNEQFF.